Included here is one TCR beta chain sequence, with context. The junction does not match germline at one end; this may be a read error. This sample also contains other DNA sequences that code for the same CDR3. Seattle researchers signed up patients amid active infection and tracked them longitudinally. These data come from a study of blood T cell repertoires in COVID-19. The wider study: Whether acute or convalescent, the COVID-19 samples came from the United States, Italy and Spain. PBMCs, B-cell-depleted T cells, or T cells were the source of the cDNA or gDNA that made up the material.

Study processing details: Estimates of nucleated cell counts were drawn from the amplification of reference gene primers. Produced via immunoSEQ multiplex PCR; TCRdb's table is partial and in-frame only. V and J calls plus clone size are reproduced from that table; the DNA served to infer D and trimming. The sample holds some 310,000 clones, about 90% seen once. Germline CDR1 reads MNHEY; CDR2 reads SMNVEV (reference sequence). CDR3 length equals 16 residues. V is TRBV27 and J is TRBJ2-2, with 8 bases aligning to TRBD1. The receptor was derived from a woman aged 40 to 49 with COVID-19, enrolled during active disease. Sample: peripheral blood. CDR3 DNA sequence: TGTGCCAGCAGTTCACTCGCAGGGGGCCGAGCCGGGGAACTGTTTTTT. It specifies CASSSLAGGRAGELFF.